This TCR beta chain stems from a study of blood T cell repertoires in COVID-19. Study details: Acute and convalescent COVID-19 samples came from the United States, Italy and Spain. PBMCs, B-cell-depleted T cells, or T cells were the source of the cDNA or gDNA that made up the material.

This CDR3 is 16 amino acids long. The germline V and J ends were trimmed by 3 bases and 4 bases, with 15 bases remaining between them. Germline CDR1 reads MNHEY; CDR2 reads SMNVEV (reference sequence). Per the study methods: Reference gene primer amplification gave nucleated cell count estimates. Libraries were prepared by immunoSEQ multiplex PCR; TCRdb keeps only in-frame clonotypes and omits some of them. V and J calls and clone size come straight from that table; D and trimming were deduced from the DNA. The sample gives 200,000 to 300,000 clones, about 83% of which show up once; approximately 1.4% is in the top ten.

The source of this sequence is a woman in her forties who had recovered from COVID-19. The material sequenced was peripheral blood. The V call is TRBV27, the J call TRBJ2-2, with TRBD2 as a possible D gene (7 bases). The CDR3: CASSLIIGGGTGELFF. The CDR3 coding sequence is TGTGCCAGCAGTTTGATTATAGGGGGGGGCACCGGGGAGCTGTTTTTT.